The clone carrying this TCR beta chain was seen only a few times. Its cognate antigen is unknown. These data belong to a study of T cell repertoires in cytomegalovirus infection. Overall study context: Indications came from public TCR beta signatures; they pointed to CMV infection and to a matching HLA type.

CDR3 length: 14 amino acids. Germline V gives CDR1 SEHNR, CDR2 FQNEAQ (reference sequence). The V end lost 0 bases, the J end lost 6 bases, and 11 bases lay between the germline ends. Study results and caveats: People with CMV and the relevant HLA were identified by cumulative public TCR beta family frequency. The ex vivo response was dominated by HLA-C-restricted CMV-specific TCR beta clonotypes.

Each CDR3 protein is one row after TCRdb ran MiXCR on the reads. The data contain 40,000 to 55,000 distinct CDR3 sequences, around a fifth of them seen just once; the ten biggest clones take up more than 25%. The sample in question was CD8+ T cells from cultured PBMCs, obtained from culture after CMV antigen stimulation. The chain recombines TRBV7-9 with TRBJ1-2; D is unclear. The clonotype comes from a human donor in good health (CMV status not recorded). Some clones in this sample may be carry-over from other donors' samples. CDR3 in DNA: TGTGCCAGCAGCTTAGCGAACCCGGTGGATGGCTACACCTTC. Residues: CASSLANPVDGYTF. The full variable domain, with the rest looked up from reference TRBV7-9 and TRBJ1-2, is DTGVSQNPRHKITKRGQNVTFRCDPISEHNRLYWYRQTLGQGPEFLTYFQNEAQLEKSRLLSDRFSAERPKGSFSTLEIQRTEQGDSAMYLCASSLANPVDGYTFGSGTRLTVV.